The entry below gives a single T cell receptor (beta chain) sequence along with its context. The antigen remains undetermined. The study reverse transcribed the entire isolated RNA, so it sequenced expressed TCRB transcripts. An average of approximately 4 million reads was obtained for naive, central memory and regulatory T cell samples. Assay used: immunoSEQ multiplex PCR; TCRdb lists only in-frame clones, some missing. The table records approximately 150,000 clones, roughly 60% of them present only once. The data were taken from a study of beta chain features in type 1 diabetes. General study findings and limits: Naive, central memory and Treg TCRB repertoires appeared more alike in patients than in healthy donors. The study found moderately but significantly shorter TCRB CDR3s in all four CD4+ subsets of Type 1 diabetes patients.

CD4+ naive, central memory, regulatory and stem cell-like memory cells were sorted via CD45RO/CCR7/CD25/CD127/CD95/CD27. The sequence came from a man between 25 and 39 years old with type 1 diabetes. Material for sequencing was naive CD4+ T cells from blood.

The CDR3 loop reads CASSARGPSTDTQYF. CDR3 DNA: TGTGCCAGCAGCGCTAGGGGACCCTCCACAGATACGCAGTATTTT. The rearrangement links TRBV9 to TRBJ2-3; D possibly matches TRBD1 or TRBD2 (5 bases each). The CDR3 length is 15 residues. Germline V gives CDR1 SGDLS, CDR2 YYNGEE. Trimming stripped 3 bases from V and 2 bases from J, with 13 bases between.